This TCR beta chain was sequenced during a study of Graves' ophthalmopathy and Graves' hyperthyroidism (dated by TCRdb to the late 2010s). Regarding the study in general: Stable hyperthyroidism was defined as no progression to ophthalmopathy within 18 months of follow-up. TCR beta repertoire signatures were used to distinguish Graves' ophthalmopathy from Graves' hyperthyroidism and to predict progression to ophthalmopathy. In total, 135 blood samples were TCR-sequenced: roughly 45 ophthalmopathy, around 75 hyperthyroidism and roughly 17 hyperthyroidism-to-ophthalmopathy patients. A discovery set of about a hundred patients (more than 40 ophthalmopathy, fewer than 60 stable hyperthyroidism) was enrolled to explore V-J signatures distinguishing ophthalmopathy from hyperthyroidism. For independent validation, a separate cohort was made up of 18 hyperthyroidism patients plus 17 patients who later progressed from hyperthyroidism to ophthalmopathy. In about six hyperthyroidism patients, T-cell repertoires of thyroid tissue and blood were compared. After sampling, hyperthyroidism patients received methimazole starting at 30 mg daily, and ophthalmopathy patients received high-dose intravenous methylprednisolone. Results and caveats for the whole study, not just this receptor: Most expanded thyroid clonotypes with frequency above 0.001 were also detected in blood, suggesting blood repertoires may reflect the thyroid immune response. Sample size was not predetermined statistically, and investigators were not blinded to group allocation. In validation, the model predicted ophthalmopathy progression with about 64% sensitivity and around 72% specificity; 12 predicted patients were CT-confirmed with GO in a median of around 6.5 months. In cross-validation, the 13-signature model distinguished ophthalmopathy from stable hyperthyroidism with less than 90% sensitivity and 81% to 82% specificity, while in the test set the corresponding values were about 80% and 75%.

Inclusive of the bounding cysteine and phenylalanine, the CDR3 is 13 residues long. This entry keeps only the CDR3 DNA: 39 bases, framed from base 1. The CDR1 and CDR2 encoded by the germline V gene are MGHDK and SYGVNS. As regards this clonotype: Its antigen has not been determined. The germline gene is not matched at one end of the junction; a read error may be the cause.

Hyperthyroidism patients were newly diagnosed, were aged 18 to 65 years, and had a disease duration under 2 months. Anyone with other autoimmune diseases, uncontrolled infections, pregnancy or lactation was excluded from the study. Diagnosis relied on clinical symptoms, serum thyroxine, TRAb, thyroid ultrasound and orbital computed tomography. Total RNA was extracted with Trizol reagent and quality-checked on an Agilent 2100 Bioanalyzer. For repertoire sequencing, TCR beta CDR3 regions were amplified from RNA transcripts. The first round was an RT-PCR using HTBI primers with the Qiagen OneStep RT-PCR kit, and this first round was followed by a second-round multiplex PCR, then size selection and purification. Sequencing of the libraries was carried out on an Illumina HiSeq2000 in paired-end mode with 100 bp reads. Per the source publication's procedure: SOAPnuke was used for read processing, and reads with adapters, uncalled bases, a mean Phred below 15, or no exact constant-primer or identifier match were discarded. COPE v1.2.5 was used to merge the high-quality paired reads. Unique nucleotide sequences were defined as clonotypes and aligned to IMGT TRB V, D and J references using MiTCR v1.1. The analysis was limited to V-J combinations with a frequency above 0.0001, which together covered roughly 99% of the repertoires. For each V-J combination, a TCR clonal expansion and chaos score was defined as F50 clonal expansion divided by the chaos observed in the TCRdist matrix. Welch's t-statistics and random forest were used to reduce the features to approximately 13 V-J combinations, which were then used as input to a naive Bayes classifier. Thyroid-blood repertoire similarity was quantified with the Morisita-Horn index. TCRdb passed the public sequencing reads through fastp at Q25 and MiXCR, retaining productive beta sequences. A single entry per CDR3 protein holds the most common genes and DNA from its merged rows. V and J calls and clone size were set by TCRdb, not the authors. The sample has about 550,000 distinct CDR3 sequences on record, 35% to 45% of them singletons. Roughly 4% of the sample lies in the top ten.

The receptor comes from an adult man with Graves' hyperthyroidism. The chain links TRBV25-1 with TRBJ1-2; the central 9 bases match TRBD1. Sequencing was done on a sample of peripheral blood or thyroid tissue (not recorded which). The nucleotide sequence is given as TGTGCCGGCAGTGGGACAGGGTACTATGGCTACACCTTC. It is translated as CAGSGTGYYGYTF.